This TCR beta chain was recovered during a study of blood T cell repertoires in COVID-19. Study-wide context: T cells, B-cell-depleted T cells, or PBMCs provided the cDNA or gDNA that served as material.

Some clones are missing from TCRdb's copy, which holds only in-frame ones; the method was immunoSEQ multiplex PCR. The sample contains 130,000 to 150,000 clones, 65% to 85% of which appear only once. V was clipped by 7 bases and J by 6 bases; unmatched bases: 8. Germline loops: CDR1 KGHDR, CDR2 SFDVKD. This CDR3 has 14 amino acids. The V gene is TRBV24-1, the J gene TRBJ1-2, with 9 positions matching TRBD1. This clonotype originated in a woman between 50 and 59 years old with acute or convalescent COVID-19. Material for sequencing was peripheral blood. CDR3 bases: TGTGCCACCAGAGGGACAGGGCGGGAGGATGGCTACACCTTC. Its translation: CATRGTGREDGYTF.